This TCR beta chain was sequenced in a study of shared clonotypes between healthy human individuals. Study findings and constraints: All-four-donor shared clonotypes had higher generation probabilities than non-shared clonotypes did.

Regarding this clone: Its antigen is unidentified.

The V segment lost 4 bases and the J segment 0 bases; nucleotides outside the gene matches: 4. The CDR3 totals 15 residues. Per germline, CDR1 SGHTA and CDR2 FQGNSA. Here immunoSEQ multiplex PCR was the method, and the copy in TCRdb shows in-frame clones only, minus some. The sample lists approximately 1,500,000 clones, roughly 96% occurring once. The chain recombines TRBV7-2 with TRBJ2-7, with TRBD2 matching 9 bases. Sequencing was done on a sample of naive CD4+ T cells sorted from blood. The sample's subset: CD45RA+ positively selected. This clonotype was sampled from a man aged 30 to 45 in good health. CDR3 sequence: CASSSGLASSYEQYF. DNA of the CDR3: TGTGCCAGCAGCTCCGGACTAGCGAGCTCCTACGAGCAGTACTTC.